This T cell receptor beta chain was retrieved from a study of T cells after yellow fever vaccination. The CDR3 length is 15 residues. Trimming stripped 5 bases from V and 2 bases from J, with 13 bases between. Germline-derived CDR1 and CDR2 are LNHDA and SQIVND (reference sequence). Points from the study as a whole: In post-booster samples, most primary-vaccination clones reappeared (just under 98% CD4, roughly 90% CD8). The appearance of a small share of clonotypes in both CD4 and CD8 compartments was observed.

On this clonotype: The antigen remains undetermined.

UMIs were added to TCR cDNA along with a universal primer site when it was made by 5'RACE template switching. Each CDR3 protein gets one entry after TCRdb re-called the 5' RACE reads with MiXCR. The sample consists of some 300,000 distinct CDR3 sequences, around 3.6% of them appearing once. The J gene is TRBJ2-1, the V gene TRBV19; D is perhaps TRBD1 or TRBD2 (7 bases each). This receptor was obtained from a man younger than 35 who received the YFV17D yellow fever vaccine. Material: PBMCs, obtained on the day of the yellow fever booster vaccination. The CDR3 sequence is CASSSRGGAYNEQFF. As DNA, the CDR3 is TGTGCCAGTAGTTCCAGGGGGGGCGCCTACAATGAGCAGTTCTTC.